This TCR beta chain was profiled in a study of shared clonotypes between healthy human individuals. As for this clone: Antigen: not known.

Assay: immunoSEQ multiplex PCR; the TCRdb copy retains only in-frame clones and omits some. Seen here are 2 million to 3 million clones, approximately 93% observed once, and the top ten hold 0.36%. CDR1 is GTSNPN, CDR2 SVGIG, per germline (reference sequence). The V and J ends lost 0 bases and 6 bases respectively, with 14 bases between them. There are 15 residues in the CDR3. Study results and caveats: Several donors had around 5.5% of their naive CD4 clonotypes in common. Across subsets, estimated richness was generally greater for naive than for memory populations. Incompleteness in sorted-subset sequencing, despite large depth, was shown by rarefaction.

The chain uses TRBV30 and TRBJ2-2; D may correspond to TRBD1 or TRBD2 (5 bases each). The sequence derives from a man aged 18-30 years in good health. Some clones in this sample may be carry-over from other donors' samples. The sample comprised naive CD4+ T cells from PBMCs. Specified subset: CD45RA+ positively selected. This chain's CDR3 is CAWSVLGTSAGELFF. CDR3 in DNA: TGTGCCTGGAGTGTACTAGGGACGAGCGCCGGGGAGCTGTTTTTT.